This T cell receptor beta chain was sequenced in a study of blood T cells in healthy people across ages. This clonotype turned up a few times. Between the trimmed V and J ends, which lost 0 bases and 5 bases, there was a span of 11 bases. Looked up from germline, CDR1 is LGHNA and CDR2 is YSLEER. The CDR3 has 14 amino acids. It was with a sample-barcoded 5' primer and a J-beta primer mix that a second PCR of roughly 7 to 12 cycles was run. TCRdb recomputed calls from the 5' RACE reads with MiXCR, one row per CDR3 protein. The repertoire holds about 1.5 million distinct CDR3 sequences, with 35% to 45% as singletons.

Sample: blood. The V gene is TRBV4-3, the J gene TRBJ2-7; D is undetermined. The clonotype was recovered from a young woman in good health. The CDR3 spells CASSQDRWNNEQYF. The CDR3 DNA reads TGCGCCAGCAGCCAAGATCGATGGAACAACGAGCAGTACTTC.